The clone carrying this TCR beta chain has at least ten counts. Antigen unknown. This library used roughly 0.4 ug RNA and molecular barcoded adaptors spanning alpha/delta and beta/gamma chains. TCRdb reprocessed the reads with MiXCR, giving one entry per CDR3 protein. The sample shows 100,000 to 150,000 distinct CDR3 sequences, about 13% of them seen only once. Bone marrow was sampled from every patient at the time of active disease. The sample comes from a study of read filtering for tumor transcriptome and immune sequencing. Across the study: RNA-seq yielded only 85 to 1273 TCR reads, IR-seq about 4.05 to 11 million. The study, taken as a whole, reports: The sorted CD138-negative fraction was a mixed bone marrow immune population, not purified T cells.

Trimming took off 7 bases at V and 7 bases at J, with 17 bases between the two ends. The germline V gene encodes CDR1 LGHDT and CDR2 YNNKEL (reference sequence). The CDR3 spans 14 residues. The chain links TRBV3-1 to TRBJ2-1, with D perhaps matching TRBD2 (5 bases). The sample was a population of CD138-negative cells sorted from bone marrow. The receptor's source is a donor at least 40 years old with multiple myeloma. The CDR3 region has the DNA TGTGCCAGCAAGCCCCTGGACTCCTCGAATGAGCAGTTCTTC. It is translated as CASKPLDSSNEQFF.